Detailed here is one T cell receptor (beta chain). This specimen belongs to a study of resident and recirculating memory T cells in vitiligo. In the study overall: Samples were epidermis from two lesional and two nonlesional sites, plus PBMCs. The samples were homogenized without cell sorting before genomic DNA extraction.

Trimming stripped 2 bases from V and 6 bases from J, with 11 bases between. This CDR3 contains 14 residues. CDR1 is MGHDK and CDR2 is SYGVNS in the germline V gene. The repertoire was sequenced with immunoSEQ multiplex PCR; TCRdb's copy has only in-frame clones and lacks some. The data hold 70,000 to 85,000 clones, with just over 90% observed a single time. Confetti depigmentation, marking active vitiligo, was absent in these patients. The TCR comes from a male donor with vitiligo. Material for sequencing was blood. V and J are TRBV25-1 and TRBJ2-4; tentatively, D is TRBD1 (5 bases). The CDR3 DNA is TGTGCCAGCAGTGAAGGCAGACAGAGAAACATTCAGTACTTC. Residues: CASSEGRQRNIQYF. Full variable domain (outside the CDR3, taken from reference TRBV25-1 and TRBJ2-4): EADIYQTPRYLVIGTGKKITLECSQTMGHDKMYWYQQDPGMELHLIHYSYGVNSTEKGDLSSESTVSRIRTEHFPLTLESARPSHTSQYLCASSEGRQRNIQYFGAGTRLSVL.